Listed below are T cell receptor beta chains from one sample, sequenced in a study of cytomegalovirus exposure and HLA in healthy donors. The table came from immunoSEQ multiplex PCR; TCRdb's copy has only in-frame clones and leaves some out. In the table there are under 250,000 clones, about 83% of which are singletons. The specimen sequenced was PBMCs. The origin of the receptors is a woman aged 45-65 years in good health and CMV-seropositive. The CDR3 runs from the conserved cysteine through the conserved F or W. The order of the fields is J gene, V gene, clone size, D gene, CDR3 DNA, CDR3 protein. D genes are given only for firm matches. Clone size is not always given. Where it is, it says once, few, many or a class for expanded clones.

j_gene: TRBJ1-1
v_gene: TRBV4-2
abundance: -
d_gene: -
CDR3nt: TGTGCCAGCAGCCTCGGGGGGGGAATGAACACTGAAGCTTTCTTT
CDR3aa: CASSLGGGMNTEAFF

j_gene: TRBJ2-1
v_gene: TRBV4-2
abundance: -
d_gene: -
CDR3nt: TGTGCCAGCAGCCTCGGCGGGTTCAATGAGCAGTTCTTC
CDR3aa: CASSLGGFNEQFF

j_gene: TRBJ1-2
v_gene: TRBV4-3
abundance: -
d_gene: -
CDR3nt: TGCGCCAGCAGCCAAGATTTGTCCCAGGTGGGAGCTGGTGGCTACACCTTC
CDR3aa: CASSQDLSQVGAGGYTF

j_gene: TRBJ2-1
v_gene: TRBV4-2
abundance: -
d_gene: TRBD2
CDR3nt: TGTGCCAGCAGCCAACAGGGCGGGGGAAGCTCCTACAATGAGCAGTTCTTC
CDR3aa: CASSQQGGGSSYNEQFF

j_gene: TRBJ1-1
v_gene: TRBV10-3
abundance: -
d_gene: -
CDR3nt: TGTGCCATCAGAGACACAGAGAACACTGAAGCTTTCTTT
CDR3aa: CAIRDTENTEAFF

j_gene: TRBJ1-3
v_gene: TRBV6-5
abundance: once
d_gene: -
CDR3nt: TGTGCCAGCAGTCTAGACAGATTCTCTGGAAACACCATATATTTT
CDR3aa: CASSLDRFSGNTIYF

j_gene: TRBJ1-5
v_gene: TRBV6-1
abundance: -
d_gene: TRBD1
CDR3nt: TGTGCCAGCAGTCGGGACAGAACTAATCAGCCCCAGCATTTT
CDR3aa: CASSRDRTNQPQHF

j_gene: TRBJ2-2
v_gene: TRBV7-9
abundance: -
d_gene: TRBD1
CDR3nt: TGTTCCAGCAGGGGGACGGGACAGGGGGCCGGCGGGGAGCTGTTTTTT
CDR3aa: CSSRGTGQGAGGELFF

j_gene: TRBJ2-3
v_gene: TRBV7-3
abundance: -
d_gene: TRBD2
CDR3nt: TGTGCCAGCAGCATACTAGCGGGGGAAACAGATACGCAGTATTTT
CDR3aa: CASSILAGETDTQYF

j_gene: TRBJ2-1
v_gene: TRBV7-3
abundance: -
d_gene: TRBD2
CDR3nt: TGTGCCAGCAGATTAAGCGGGGGGGCCTACAATGAGCAGTTCTTC
CDR3aa: CASRLSGGAYNEQFF

j_gene: TRBJ1-2
v_gene: TRBV28
abundance: -
d_gene: -
CDR3nt: TGTGCCAGCAGCGATTACAGCAGGCTTGGCTACACCTTC
CDR3aa: CASSDYSRLGYTF

j_gene: TRBJ2-2
v_gene: TRBV7-2
abundance: -
d_gene: -
CDR3nt: TGTGCCAGCAGCTTAGCTTCTCGCGGGGAGCTGTTTTTT
CDR3aa: CASSLASRGELFF

j_gene: TRBJ2-5
v_gene: TRBV20-1
abundance: -
d_gene: -
CDR3nt: TGCAGTGCCGCGCCCGTGGAGACCCAGTACTTC
CDR3aa: CSAAPVETQYF

j_gene: TRBJ2-4
v_gene: TRBV6-1
abundance: -
d_gene: -
CDR3nt: TGTGCCAGCAGTGAAACAGCTTCTAACATTCAGTACTTC
CDR3aa: CASSETASNIQYF

j_gene: TRBJ1-2
v_gene: TRBV27
abundance: -
d_gene: TRBD1
CDR3nt: TGTGCCAGCAAATCTGGTGACAGGGGCATTGGTGGCTACACCTTC
CDR3aa: CASKSGDRGIGGYTF

j_gene: TRBJ2-5
v_gene: TRBV2
abundance: once
d_gene: -
CDR3nt: TGTGCCAGCAGGAAAGAGGGGGGGGCTGGGGAGACCCAGTACTTC
CDR3aa: CASRKEGGAGETQYF

j_gene: TRBJ2-1
v_gene: TRBV6-5
abundance: -
d_gene: -
CDR3nt: TGTGCCAGCAGTTACCGGCGGGGGCTTTACAATGAGCAGTTCTTC
CDR3aa: CASSYRRGLYNEQFF

j_gene: TRBJ2-1
v_gene: TRBV7-9
abundance: -
d_gene: -
CDR3nt: TGTGCCAGCAGCTTAGCGGGCGGGGAGAATCAGTTCTTC
CDR3aa: CASSLAGGENQFF

j_gene: TRBJ2-7
v_gene: TRBV6-1
abundance: -
d_gene: -
CDR3nt: TGTGCCAGCAGTGAGGGGCAGGGTGCCCACGAGCAGTACTTC
CDR3aa: CASSEGQGAHEQYF

j_gene: TRBJ1-3
v_gene: TRBV30
abundance: -
d_gene: -
CDR3nt: TGTGCCTGGAGTGTCTTGGGCAGCTCTGGAAACACCATATATTTT
CDR3aa: CAWSVLGSSGNTIYF

j_gene: TRBJ2-1
v_gene: TRBV5-4
abundance: -
d_gene: TRBD1
CDR3nt: TGTGCCAGCAGCTTGGAGCGGACAGGAAACGGTAATGAGCAGTTCTTC
CDR3aa: CASSLERTGNGNEQFF

j_gene: TRBJ1-1
v_gene: TRBV18
abundance: -
d_gene: -
CDR3nt: TGTGCCAGCTTCAACCGAATTGTTGGGGGGGGCAACACTGAAGCTTTCTTT
CDR3aa: CASFNRIVGGGNTEAFF

j_gene: TRBJ1-1
v_gene: TRBV6-5
abundance: -
d_gene: -
CDR3nt: TGTGCCAGCAGTTACAACGGCAGGGTGGCTTTCTTT
CDR3aa: CASSYNGRVAFF

j_gene: TRBJ2-7
v_gene: TRBV27
abundance: -
d_gene: -
CDR3nt: TGTGCCAGCAGCGCGAACAGGGTCCCCTCCTACGAGCAGTACTTC
CDR3aa: CASSANRVPSYEQYF

j_gene: TRBJ1-1
v_gene: TRBV11-2
abundance: -
d_gene: -
CDR3nt: TGTGCCAGCAGCTTAGAACGGGTCACTGAAGCTTTCTTT
CDR3aa: CASSLERVTEAFF

j_gene: TRBJ1-3
v_gene: TRBV27
abundance: -
d_gene: TRBD1
CDR3nt: TGTGCCAGCAGTTTTGGGACAGGCTCTGGAAACACCATATATTTT
CDR3aa: CASSFGTGSGNTIYF

j_gene: TRBJ2-7
v_gene: TRBV6-5
abundance: -
d_gene: -
CDR3nt: TGTGCCAGCAGAATTGACGGGAGCTCCTACGAGCAGTACTTC
CDR3aa: CASRIDGSSYEQYF

j_gene: TRBJ1-2
v_gene: TRBV7-9
abundance: -
d_gene: TRBD1
CDR3nt: TGTGCCTGGACAGGGGGGGCAGCGAACTATGGCTACACCTTC
CDR3aa: CAWTGGAANYGYTF

j_gene: TRBJ1-3
v_gene: TRBV7-8
abundance: -
d_gene: -
CDR3nt: TGTGCCAGCAGCTTTAATGCAGGGAACACCATATATTTT
CDR3aa: CASSFNAGNTIYF

j_gene: TRBJ1-1
v_gene: TRBV6-6
abundance: -
d_gene: -
CDR3nt: TGTGCCAGCAGTTACTCGGACAGCGTGAACACTGAAGCTTTCTTT
CDR3aa: CASSYSDSVNTEAFF

j_gene: TRBJ2-1
v_gene: TRBV27
abundance: -
d_gene: TRBD1
CDR3nt: TGTGCCAGCCGTGCCGGGACAGCTAACAATGAGCAGTTCTTC
CDR3aa: CASRAGTANNEQFF

j_gene: TRBJ1-2
v_gene: TRBV18
abundance: -
d_gene: -
CDR3nt: TGTGCCAGCTCAAACCTCGAGACAGCGGGTGGCTACACCTTC
CDR3aa: CASSNLETAGGYTF

j_gene: TRBJ2-5
v_gene: TRBV4-1
abundance: -
d_gene: TRBD1
CDR3nt: TGCGCCAGCAGCCAAGAGTCAGGGGGCCGGGAGACCCAGTACTTC
CDR3aa: CASSQESGGRETQYF

j_gene: TRBJ1-1
v_gene: TRBV7-2
abundance: -
d_gene: -
CDR3nt: TGTGCCAGCATCGGCGACCCCAACAGGGACATTGAAGCTTTCTTT
CDR3aa: CASIGDPNRDIEAFF

j_gene: TRBJ1-6
v_gene: TRBV5-8
abundance: many
d_gene: -
CDR3nt: TGTGCCAGCAGCTTGCGCCGGGGGTACCTTGGACCCCTCCACTTT
CDR3aa: CASSLRRGYLGPLHF

j_gene: TRBJ2-3
v_gene: TRBV7-6
abundance: -
d_gene: -
CDR3nt: TGTGCCAGCAGCTTATTGTATGAGAGAACAGATACGCAGTATTTT
CDR3aa: CASSLLYERTDTQYF

j_gene: TRBJ1-2
v_gene: TRBV27
abundance: -
d_gene: -
CDR3nt: TGTGCCAGCAGTCACCAACAGGTGGCGGGGTCCTATGGCTACACCTTC
CDR3aa: CASSHQQVAGSYGYTF

j_gene: TRBJ2-1
v_gene: TRBV10-3
abundance: once
d_gene: -
CDR3nt: TGTGCCATCAGTGAGGACTTTACCTACAATGAGCAGTTCTTC
CDR3aa: CAISEDFTYNEQFF

j_gene: TRBJ1-3
v_gene: TRBV5-1
abundance: -
d_gene: TRBD1
CDR3nt: TGCGCCAGCAGCAGGTTGGGGACAGGGTCAGGAAACACCATATATTTT
CDR3aa: CASSRLGTGSGNTIYF

j_gene: TRBJ1-1
v_gene: TRBV7-9
abundance: -
d_gene: TRBD1
CDR3nt: TGTGCCGGCAGACAGGGATCGAATACTGAAGCTTTCTTT
CDR3aa: CAGRQGSNTEAFF

j_gene: TRBJ1-4
v_gene: TRBV29-1
abundance: -
d_gene: -
CDR3nt: TGCAGCGTCCACATCAGTGAAAAACTGTTTTTT
CDR3aa: CSVHISEKLFF

j_gene: TRBJ2-7
v_gene: TRBV20-1
abundance: -
d_gene: -
CDR3nt: TGCAGTGCTCAGAACTCCTACGAGCAGTACTTC
CDR3aa: CSAQNSYEQYF

j_gene: TRBJ1-1
v_gene: TRBV6-5
abundance: -
d_gene: TRBD1
CDR3nt: TGTGCCAGCAGGTCCGACAGGGTTGGGACTGAAGCTTTCTTT
CDR3aa: CASRSDRVGTEAFF

j_gene: TRBJ2-3
v_gene: TRBV27
abundance: -
d_gene: -
CDR3nt: TGTGCCAGCAGTTTACAGGGGTATGGGCAGTATTTT
CDR3aa: CASSLQGYGQYF

j_gene: TRBJ1-6
v_gene: TRBV6-4
abundance: -
d_gene: TRBD1
CDR3nt: TGTGCCAGCAGCTCCGACAGGGTTTCACCCCTCCACTTT
CDR3aa: CASSSDRVSPLHF

j_gene: TRBJ1-3
v_gene: TRBV19
abundance: -
d_gene: -
CDR3nt: TGTGCCAGTAGTAACCCCATTTGGGGGCCTGGAAACACCATATATTTT
CDR3aa: CASSNPIWGPGNTIYF

j_gene: TRBJ2-7
v_gene: TRBV10-3
abundance: -
d_gene: -
CDR3nt: TGTGCCATCAGTGAGTCTTGGCAGAAAGAGGGCGAGCAGTACTTC
CDR3aa: CAISESWQKEGEQYF

j_gene: TRBJ2-1
v_gene: TRBV27
abundance: -
d_gene: -
CDR3nt: TGTGCCAGCAGTTTCGACTACCCTCTAAGGGAGCAGTTCTTC
CDR3aa: CASSFDYPLREQFF

j_gene: TRBJ2-7
v_gene: TRBV7-9
abundance: -
d_gene: TRBD1
CDR3nt: TGTGTCAGCAGCGGATGGGACAGGGCCTACGAGCAGTACTTC
CDR3aa: CVSSGWDRAYEQYF

j_gene: TRBJ1-1
v_gene: TRBV25-1
abundance: -
d_gene: TRBD1
CDR3nt: TGTGCCAGCAGTGATGACAGGGAAAACAATGAAGCTTTCTTT
CDR3aa: CASSDDRENNEAFF

j_gene: TRBJ2-1
v_gene: TRBV28
abundance: -
d_gene: -
CDR3nt: TGTGCCAGCAGTTTACAGGGATCTTACAATGAGCAGTTCTTC
CDR3aa: CASSLQGSYNEQFF

j_gene: TRBJ2-1
v_gene: TRBV10-1
abundance: few
d_gene: TRBD2
CDR3nt: TGCGCCAGCAGTGAAGCTAGCGGGGGGGATATTGAGCAGTTCTTC
CDR3aa: CASSEASGGDIEQFF

j_gene: TRBJ1-6
v_gene: TRBV5-1
abundance: -
d_gene: TRBD1
CDR3nt: TGCGCCAGCAGCCCAGGGACAGTAAATTCACCCCTCCACTTT
CDR3aa: CASSPGTVNSPLHF

j_gene: TRBJ1-5
v_gene: TRBV27
abundance: -
d_gene: -
CDR3nt: TGTGCCAGCAGTTTGGGGGGATGGAATCAGCCCCAGCATTTT
CDR3aa: CASSLGGWNQPQHF

j_gene: TRBJ2-1
v_gene: TRBV5-1
abundance: -
d_gene: TRBD1
CDR3nt: TGCGCCAGCAGCCCTACAGGGGCAGCCACCTTCGGTGAGCAGTTCTTC
CDR3aa: CASSPTGAATFGEQFF

j_gene: TRBJ2-5
v_gene: TRBV28
abundance: few
d_gene: -
CDR3nt: TGTGCCAGCAGTCCCCCATTTTCCGGGAGTCAGGACTTC
CDR3aa: CASSPPFSGSQDF

j_gene: TRBJ2-7
v_gene: TRBV5-1
abundance: -
d_gene: TRBD1
CDR3nt: TGCGCCAGCAGCTTTGCACTTAAGGGGCATAAGATGGACAGGGGACTTTACGAGCAGTACTTC
CDR3aa: CASSFALKGHKMDRGLYEQYF

j_gene: TRBJ2-1
v_gene: TRBV7-9
abundance: -
d_gene: TRBD1
CDR3nt: TGTGCCAGCAGCACCGGACAGGGAAGCTCCTACAATGAGCAGTTCTTC
CDR3aa: CASSTGQGSSYNEQFF

j_gene: TRBJ1-6
v_gene: TRBV27
abundance: -
d_gene: TRBD1
CDR3nt: TGTGCCAGCAGTTTTGGCGGATGGGACAGGGGGTCCTACTCCTATAATTCACCCCTCCACTTT
CDR3aa: CASSFGGWDRGSYSYNSPLHF